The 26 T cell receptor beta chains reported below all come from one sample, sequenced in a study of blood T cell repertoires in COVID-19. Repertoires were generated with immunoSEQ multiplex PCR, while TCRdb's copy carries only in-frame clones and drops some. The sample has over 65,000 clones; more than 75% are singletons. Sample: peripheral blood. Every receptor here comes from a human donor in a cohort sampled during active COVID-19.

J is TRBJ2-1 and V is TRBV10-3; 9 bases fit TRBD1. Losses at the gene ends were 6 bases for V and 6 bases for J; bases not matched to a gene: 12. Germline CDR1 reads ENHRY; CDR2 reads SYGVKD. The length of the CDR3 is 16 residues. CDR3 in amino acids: CAIRTRGGTGSNEQFF. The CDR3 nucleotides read TGTGCCATCAGAACCAGAGGGGGGACAGGGAGCAATGAGCAGTTCTTC.

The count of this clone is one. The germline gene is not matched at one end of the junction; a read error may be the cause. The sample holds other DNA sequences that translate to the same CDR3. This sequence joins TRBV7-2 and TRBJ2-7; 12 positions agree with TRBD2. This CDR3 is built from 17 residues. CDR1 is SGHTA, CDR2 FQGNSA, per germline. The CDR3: CASSLVASGRGVDEQYF. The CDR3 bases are TGCGCCAGCAGCTTAGTTGCTAGCGGGAGGGGGGTGGACGAGCAGTACTTC. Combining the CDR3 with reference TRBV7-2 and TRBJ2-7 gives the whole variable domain GAGVSQSPSNKVTEKGKDVELRCDPISGHTALYWYRQSLGQGLEFLIYFQGNSAPDKSGLPSDRFSAERTGGSVSTLTIQRTQQEDSAVYLCASSLVASGRGVDEQYFGPGTRLTVT.

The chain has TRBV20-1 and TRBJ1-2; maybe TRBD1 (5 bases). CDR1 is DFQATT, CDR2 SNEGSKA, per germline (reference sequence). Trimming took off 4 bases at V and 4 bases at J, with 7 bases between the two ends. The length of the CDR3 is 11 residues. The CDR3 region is CSAKTVYGYTF. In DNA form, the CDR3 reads TGCAGTGCTAAGACAGTCTATGGCTACACCTTC.

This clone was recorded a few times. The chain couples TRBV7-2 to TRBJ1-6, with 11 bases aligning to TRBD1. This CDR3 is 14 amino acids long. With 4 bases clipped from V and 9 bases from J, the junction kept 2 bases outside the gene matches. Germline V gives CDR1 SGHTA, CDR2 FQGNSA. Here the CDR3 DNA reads TGTGCCAGCAGCTACGGACAGGGGGCTTCACCCCTCCACTTT. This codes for CASSYGQGASPLHF.

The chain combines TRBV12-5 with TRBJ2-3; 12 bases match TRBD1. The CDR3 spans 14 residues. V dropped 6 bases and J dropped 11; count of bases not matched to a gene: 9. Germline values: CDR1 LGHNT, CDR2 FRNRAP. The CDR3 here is CASGSGTGGRKQYF. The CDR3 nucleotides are TGTGCTAGTGGGTCCGGGACAGGGGGCCGGAAGCAGTATTTT.

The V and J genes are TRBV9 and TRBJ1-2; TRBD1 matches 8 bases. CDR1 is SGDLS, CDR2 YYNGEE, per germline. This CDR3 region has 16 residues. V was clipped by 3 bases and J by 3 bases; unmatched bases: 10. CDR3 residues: CASSGGGQGFDYGYTF. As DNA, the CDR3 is TGTGCCAGCAGCGGGGGCGGACAGGGATTCGACTATGGCTACACCTTC. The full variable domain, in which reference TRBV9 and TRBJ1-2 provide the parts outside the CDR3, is DSGVTQTPKHLITATGQRVTLRCSPRSGDLSVYWYQQSLDQGLQFLIQYYNGEERAKGNILERFSAQQFPDLHSELNLSSLELGDSALYFCASSGGGQGFDYGYTFGSGTRLTVV.

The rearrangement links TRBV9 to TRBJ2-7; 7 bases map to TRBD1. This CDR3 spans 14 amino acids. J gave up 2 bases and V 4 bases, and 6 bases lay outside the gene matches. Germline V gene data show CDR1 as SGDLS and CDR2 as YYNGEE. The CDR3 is CASSQQTGTYEQYF. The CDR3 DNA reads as TGTGCCAGCAGCCAACAGACAGGGACCTACGAGCAGTACTTC.

For the CDR3, the DNA is TGTGCCAGCAGCTTAATGGGGGCCTTGGATGAGCAGTTCTTC. It encodes CASSLMGALDEQFF. This sequence joins TRBV7-3 and TRBJ2-1; D may be TRBD1 (6 bases). Germline-derived CDR1 and CDR2 are SGHTA and FQGTGA. V was clipped by 1 base and J by 8 bases, with 12 bases between them. This CDR3 comprises 14 residues.

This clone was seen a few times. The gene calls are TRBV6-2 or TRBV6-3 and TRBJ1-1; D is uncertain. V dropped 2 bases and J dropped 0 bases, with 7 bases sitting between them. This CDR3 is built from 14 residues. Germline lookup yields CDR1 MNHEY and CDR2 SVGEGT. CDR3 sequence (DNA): TGTGCCAGCAGTTACGCAGACATGAACACTGAAGCTTTCTTT. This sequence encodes CASSYADMNTEAFF.

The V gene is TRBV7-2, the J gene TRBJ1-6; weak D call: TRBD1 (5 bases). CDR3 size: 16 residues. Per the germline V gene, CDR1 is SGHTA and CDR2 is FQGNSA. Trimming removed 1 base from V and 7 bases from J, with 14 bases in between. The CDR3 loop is CASSLGGEVGNSPLHF. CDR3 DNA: TGTGCCAGCAGCTTAGGGGGGGAGGTAGGCAATTCACCCCTCCACTTT.

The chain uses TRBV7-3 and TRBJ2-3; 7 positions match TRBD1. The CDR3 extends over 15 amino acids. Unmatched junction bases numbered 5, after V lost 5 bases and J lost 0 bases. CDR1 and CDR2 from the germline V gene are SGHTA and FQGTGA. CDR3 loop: CASSPLGQSTDTQYF. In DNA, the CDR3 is TGTGCCAGCAGCCCCCTGGGACAGAGCACAGATACGCAGTATTTT.

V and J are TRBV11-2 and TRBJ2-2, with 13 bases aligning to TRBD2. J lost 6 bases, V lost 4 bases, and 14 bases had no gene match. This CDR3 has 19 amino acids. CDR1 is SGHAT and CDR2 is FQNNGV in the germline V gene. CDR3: CASSSRTSGRRLQAGELFF. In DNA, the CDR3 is TGTGCCAGCAGCTCCCGGACTAGCGGGAGACGATTACAAGCCGGGGAGCTGTTTTTT.

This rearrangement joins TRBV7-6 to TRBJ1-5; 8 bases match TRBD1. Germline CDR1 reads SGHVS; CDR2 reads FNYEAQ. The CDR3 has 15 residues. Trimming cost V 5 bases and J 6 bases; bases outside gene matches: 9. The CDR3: CASSDRQGMGQPQHF. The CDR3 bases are TGTGCCAGCAGCGATCGACAGGGGATGGGTCAGCCCCAGCATTTT.

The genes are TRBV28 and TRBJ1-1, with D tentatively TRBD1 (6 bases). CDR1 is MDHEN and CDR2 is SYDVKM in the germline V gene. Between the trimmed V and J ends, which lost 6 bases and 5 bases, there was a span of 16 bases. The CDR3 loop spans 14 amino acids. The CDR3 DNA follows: TGTGCCAGCAGCTCTCCAGGGGTGGGGACTGAAGCTTTCTTT. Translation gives CASSSPGVGTEAFF.

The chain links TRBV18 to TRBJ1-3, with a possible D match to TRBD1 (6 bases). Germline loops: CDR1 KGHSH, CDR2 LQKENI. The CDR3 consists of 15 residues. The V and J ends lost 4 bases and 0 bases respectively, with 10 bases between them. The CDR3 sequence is CASSLQGNSGNTIYF. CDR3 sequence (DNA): TGTGCCAGCTCACTACAGGGAAACTCTGGAAACACCATATATTTT.

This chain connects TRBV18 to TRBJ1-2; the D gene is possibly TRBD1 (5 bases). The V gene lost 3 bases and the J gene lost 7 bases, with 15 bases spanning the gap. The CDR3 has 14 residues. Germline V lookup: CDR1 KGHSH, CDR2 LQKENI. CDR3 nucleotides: TGTGCCAGCTCACCGAGCCAGGGCATAAGTGGCTACACCTTC. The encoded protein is CASSPSQGISGYTF.

The CDR3 DNA reads as TGTGCCACGGGGGTTGGTGCGGGAGTGGGGCGGAATGAGCAGTTCTTC. As protein: CATGVGAGVGRNEQFF. The chain carries TRBV19 and TRBJ2-1, with TRBD2 identical over 7 bases. Germline loops: CDR1 LNHDA, CDR2 SQIVND (reference sequence). The CDR3 loop spans 16 amino acids. The trim removed 10 bases at V and 7 bases at J, leaving 19 bases unmatched.

The CDR3 sequence: CASSQGAGAPSEQYF. The CDR3 nucleotides are TGTGCCAGCAGCCAAGGGGCGGGGGCGCCTTCCGAGCAGTACTTC. The J gene is TRBJ2-7, the V gene TRBV3-1 (or the pseudogene TRBV3-2); TRBD2 is a possible D gene (7 bases). The ends were cut back, 1 base at V and 6 bases at J, with 16 bases in the middle. The germline V gene encodes CDR1 LGHDT and CDR2 YNNKEL (reference sequence). The CDR3 is 15 amino acids.

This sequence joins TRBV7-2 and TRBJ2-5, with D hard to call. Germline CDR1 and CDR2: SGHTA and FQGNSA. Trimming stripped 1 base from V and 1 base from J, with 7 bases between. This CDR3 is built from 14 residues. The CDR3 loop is CASSLEVVQETQYF. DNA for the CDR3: TGTGCCAGCAGCTTAGAAGTAGTCCAAGAGACCCAGTACTTC.

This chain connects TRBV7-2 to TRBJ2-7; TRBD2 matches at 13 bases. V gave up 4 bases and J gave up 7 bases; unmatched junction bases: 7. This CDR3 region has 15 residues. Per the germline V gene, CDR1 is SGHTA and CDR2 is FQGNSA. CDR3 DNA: TGTGCCAGCAGCTCCACTAGCGGGAGGGCCGGTGAGCAGTACTTC. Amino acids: CASSSTSGRAGEQYF.

The CDR3 protein is CAISGGQRVEQYF. DNA of the CDR3: TGTGCCATCAGTGGAGGTCAGAGGGTGGAGCAGTACTTC. The chain employs TRBV10-3 and TRBJ2-7; D is perhaps TRBD2 (5 bases). The CDR3 sequence is 13 residues long. The V gene's germline CDR1 is ENHRY and CDR2 SYGVKD. V was shortened by 4 bases and J by 7 bases, with 14 bases between the two germline ends.

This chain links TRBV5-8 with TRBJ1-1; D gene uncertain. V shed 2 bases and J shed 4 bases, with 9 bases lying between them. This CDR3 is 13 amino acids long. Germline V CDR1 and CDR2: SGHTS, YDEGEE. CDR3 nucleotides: TGTGCCAGCAGCTTCTCTGTCGGCACTGAAGCTTTCTTT. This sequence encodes CASSFSVGTEAFF. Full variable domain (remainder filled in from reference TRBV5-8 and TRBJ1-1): EAGVTQSPTHLIKTRGQQATLRCSPISGHTSVYWYQQALGLGLQFLLWYDEGEERNRGNFPPRFSGRQFPNYSSELNVNALELEDSALYLCASSFSVGTEAFFGQGTRLTVV.

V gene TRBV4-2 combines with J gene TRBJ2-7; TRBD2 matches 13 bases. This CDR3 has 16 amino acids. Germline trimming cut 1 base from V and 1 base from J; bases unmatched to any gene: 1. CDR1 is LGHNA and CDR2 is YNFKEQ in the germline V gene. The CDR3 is CASSQGLAGGSYEQYF. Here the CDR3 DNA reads TGTGCCAGCAGCCAAGGACTAGCGGGAGGATCCTACGAGCAGTACTTC.

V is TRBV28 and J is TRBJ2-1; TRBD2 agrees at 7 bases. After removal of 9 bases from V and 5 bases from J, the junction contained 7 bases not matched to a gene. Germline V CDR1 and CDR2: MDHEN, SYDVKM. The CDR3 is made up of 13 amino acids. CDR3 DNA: TGTGCCAGAAGCGGGACCGCTAACAATGAGCAGTTCTTC. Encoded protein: CARSGTANNEQFF. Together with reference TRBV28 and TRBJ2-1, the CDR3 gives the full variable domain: DVKVTQSSRYLVKRTGEKVFLECVQDMDHENMFWYRQDPGLGLRLIYFSYDVKMKEKGDIPEGYSVSREKKERFSLILESASTNQTSMYLCARSGTANNEQFFGPGTRLTVL.

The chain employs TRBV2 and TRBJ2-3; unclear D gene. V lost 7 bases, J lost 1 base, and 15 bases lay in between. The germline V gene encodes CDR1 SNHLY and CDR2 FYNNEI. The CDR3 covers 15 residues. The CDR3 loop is CASTQALLGTDTQYF. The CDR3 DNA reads TGTGCCAGCACCCAGGCCCTCCTCGGCACAGATACGCAGTATTTT.

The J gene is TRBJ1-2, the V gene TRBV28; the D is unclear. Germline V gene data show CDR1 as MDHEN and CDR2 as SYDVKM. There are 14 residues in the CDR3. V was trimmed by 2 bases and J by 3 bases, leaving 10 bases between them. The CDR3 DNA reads TGTGCCAGCAGTTTACCTGGCGGGCACTATGGCTACACCTTC. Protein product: CASSLPGGHYGYTF.